This T cell receptor beta chain was captured in a study of CD8 T cells in Susac syndrome. About the study: Patients with Susac syndrome were therapy-naive, on corticosteroids, or on intravenous immunoglobulin alone at blood draw.

Comments on this clonotype: The antigen is unknown.

General study results and limits: It was acknowledged in the study that its TCR sequencing and HLA analysis involved a relatively small number of individuals.

Sequencing of TCR beta covered CD8+ and CD4+ T cells obtained from blood. FACS enriched CD8+ TEMRA cells, while bulk CD8+ and CD4+ were negatively isolated. V lost 3 bases and J 0 bases, leaving 6 bases between the germline ends. The CDR3 length is 13 residues. It was with random hexamers that roughly 0.45 to 1 ug RNA was reverse transcribed. One entry per CDR3 protein results from TCRdb running MiXCR on the immunoSEQ multiplex PCR reads. The table records more than 200,000 distinct CDR3 sequences, 94% of them present only once. The clonotype originates from a human donor with Susac syndrome. Sample: CD4+ T cells from PBMCs. V gene TRBV12-3 or TRBV12-4 combines with J gene TRBJ2-7; no firm D call. CDR3 protein: CASSLQDSYEQYF. The CDR3 DNA reads TGTGCCAGCAGTTTGCAGGACTCCTACGAGCAGTACTTC.